This T cell receptor beta chain was found in a study of shared clonotypes between healthy human individuals. Regarding the study as a whole: It was the few donors that limited the genetic and exposure-history diversity represented. Compared with memory subsets, naive subsets generally had larger estimated richness.

CDR1 SGHRS and CDR2 YFSETQ come from the germline V gene. The CDR3 runs 18 residues. The V gene end was trimmed by 4 bases and the J gene end by 2 bases; junction bases not matched to a gene: 12. In the authors' workflow: ImmunoSEQ output held junction-only sequences without quality scores, so filtering differed. Using immunoSEQ multiplex PCR, the repertoire was profiled, and TCRdb retains in-frame clones only, with some absent. V and J calls plus clone size are reproduced from that table; the DNA served to infer D and trimming. The sample gives some 1,900,000 clones, around 96% of which show up once; around 1.2% is in the top ten. CD45RO-negative cells were positively selected for CCR7, leaving out terminally differentiated effector memory CD45RA+ cells. As to this clone: Its specificity is unknown.

The J gene is TRBJ2-2, the V gene TRBV5-1, with 9 bases aligning to TRBD2. This TCR derives from a young man in good health. The source material was naive CD8+ T cells sorted from blood. The CDR3 DNA sequence: TGCGCCAGCAGCCCCTGGGGTAGCGGGGGAATAAACACCGGGGAGCTGTTTTTT. As protein: CASSPWGSGGINTGELFF.